The source of this TCR beta chain is a study of T cell responses to AZD1222 COVID-19 vaccine. Germline CDR1 is SEHNR and CDR2 is FQNEAQ (reference sequence). This CDR3 is built from 15 residues. With 5 bases clipped from V and 1 base from J, the junction kept 6 bases outside the gene matches. Profiling relied on immunoSEQ multiplex PCR, and the TCRdb table lists in-frame clones only, not all of them. The data include under 150,000 clones; the top ten clones carry about 2.2%. Sequenced: peripheral blood. The V call is TRBV7-9, the J call TRBJ2-3, with TRBD2 identical over 7 bases. The clonotype comes from an adult in good health. The CDR3 DNA reads as TGTGCCAGCAGCCTAACGGGGGGAGGCACAGATACGCAGTATTTT. It encodes CASSLTGGGTDTQYF.